A single sample is the source of the 30 T cell receptor beta chains below, sequenced in a study of regulatory T cells in long-lasting Graves disease. Time point noted: newly diagnosed GD, antithyroid drugs for less than 3 months. Isolated PBMC RNA provided the starting material for the TCR library. iRepertoire HTBI primers and Arm-PCR of CDR3 regions built TCR beta libraries. TCRdb analysed the multiplex PCR reads with MiXCR anew, one entry per CDR3 protein. Here the sample spans some 450,000 distinct CDR3 sequences, about 17% being singletons. These data were likewise used in another study, on T cells in Graves' hyperthyroidism and ophthalmopathy.

The specimen was peripheral blood mononuclear cells (PBMCs), collected at new diagnosis, from a patient treated with antithyroid drugs. These receptor sequences come from a woman aged 25 to 39 with Graves disease.

This clonotype appeared many times. This rearrangement joins TRBV7-8 to TRBJ1-1; possible D gene TRBD1, 6 bases. In germline, CDR1 is SGHVS, CDR2 FQNEAQ. CDR3 size: 12 residues. V was shortened by 4 bases and J by 7 bases, with 10 bases between the two germline ends. In DNA, the CDR3 is TGTGCCAGCAGCTCCACCAGGGGTGAAGCTTTCTTT. Its translation is CASSSTRGEAFF. The full variable domain, rest sourced from reference TRBV7-8 and TRBJ1-1, is GAGVSQSPRYKVAKRGQDVALRCDPISGHVSLFWYQQALGQGPEFLTYFQNEAQLDKSGLPSDRFFAERPEGSVSTLKIQRTQQEDSAVYLCASSSTRGEAFFGQGTRLTVV.

This clonotype was detected many times. CDR3 residues: CASSPAETNEKLFF. CDR3 bases: TGCGCCAGCAGCCCCGCCGAAACTAATGAAAAACTGTTTTTT. The J gene is TRBJ1-4, the V gene TRBV4-3; the D is unclear. Per germline, CDR1 LGHNA and CDR2 YSLEER. Trimming cost V 4 bases and J 1 base, with 7 bases left between them. This CDR3 spans 14 amino acids.

The V gene is TRBV3-1, the J gene TRBJ1-1; 12 bases match TRBD1. V gave up 5 bases and J gave up 3 bases; unmatched junction bases: 7. This CDR3 contains 16 residues. Germline V gene sequence: CDR1 LGHDT, CDR2 YNNKEL (reference sequence). For the CDR3, the DNA is TGTGCCAGCAGCGATGGGACAGGGGGCAAGTACACTGAAGCTTTCTTT. Translated, it gives CASSDGTGGKYTEAFF.

This clonotype was recorded many times. J is TRBJ1-5 and V is TRBV28; the D gene is possibly TRBD1 (6 bases). V was shortened by 3 bases and J by 1 base, with 13 bases between the two germline ends. Per the germline V gene, CDR1 is MDHEN and CDR2 is SYDVKM. CDR3 length: 16 amino acids. CDR3 region: CASSFQGISSNQPQHF. CDR3 bases: TGTGCCAGCAGTTTTCAGGGGATTTCAAGCAATCAGCCCCAGCATTTT.

This clonotype came up many times. J is TRBJ2-1 and V is TRBV6-1; 11 bases map to TRBD2. Germline CDR1 MNHNS, CDR2 SASEGT. The length of the CDR3 is 13 residues. The J segment lost 8 bases and the V segment lost 8 bases, leaving 5 bases of the junction unmatched. As DNA, the CDR3 is TGTGCCAGCCTAACTAGCGGGAGCTATGAGCAGTTCTTC. Its translation is CASLTSGSYEQFF.

With respect to this clonotype: It may be a read error: a sequence one base away is much more abundant. CDR3 DNA sequence: TGTGCCAACAGCCAAGTGGCAGAAAATAACTATGGCTACACCTTC. It codes for CANSQVAENNYGYTF. The gene calls are TRBV3-1 and TRBJ1-2; D uncertain. CDR3 length equals 15 residues. CDR1 and CDR2 from the germline V gene are LGHDT and YNNKEL (reference sequence).

In its sample, this clonotype was seen many times. The CDR3 reads CASSLGQRLPYEQYF. The CDR3 region has the DNA TGTGCCAGCAGCTTAGGCCAGAGGCTGCCCTACGAGCAGTACTTC. The chain employs TRBV7-2 and TRBJ2-7; D unresolved. The length of the CDR3 is 15 residues. Trimming took off 1 base at V and 2 bases at J, with 12 bases between the two ends. CDR1 is SGHTA, CDR2 FQGNSA, per germline.

This clonotype was picked up many times. A junction boundary mismatches the germline segment, possibly from a read error. The rearrangement uses TRBV5-1 and TRBJ2-5; TRBD2 is a possible D gene (6 bases). The CDR3 loop spans 13 amino acids. Germline V gene lookup returns CDR1 SGHRS and CDR2 YFSETQ. Here the CDR3 DNA reads TGTGCCAGCAGTTTTCCCGGGAGAGAGACCCAGTACTTC. Amino acid sequence: CASSFPGRETQYF.

This chain links TRBV18 with TRBJ2-7, with 10 positions matching TRBD1. J was trimmed by 8 bases and V by 3 bases; bases with no gene match: 22. This CDR3 is 19 amino acids long. The germline CDR1 and CDR2 sequences are KGHSH and LQKENI. CDR3 amino acids: CASSPPRDRGPPFDYQQYF. The CDR3, as DNA: TGTGCCAGCTCACCCCCGCGGGACAGGGGACCGCCCTTCGATTACCAGCAGTACTTC.

This clonotype occurred many times. The chain recombines TRBV12-3 or TRBV12-4 with TRBJ2-6; possibly TRBD1 for D (6 bases). Trimming took 3 bases from V and 4 from J, leaving 10 bases between them. The CDR3 runs to 15 residues. The CDR3 protein is CASSFWGTGANVLTF. The CDR3 nucleotides read TGTGCCAGCAGTTTCTGGGGGACAGGGGCCAACGTCCTGACTTTC.

This clonotype was seen ten or more times. The gene calls are TRBV27 and TRBJ1-2, with 9 bases that match TRBD1. Germline lookup yields CDR1 MNHEY and CDR2 SMNVEV (reference sequence). This CDR3 spans 14 amino acids. V dropped 6 bases and J dropped 7; count of bases not matched to a gene: 9. In nucleotides, the CDR3 is TGTGCCAGCAGCCCGGACAGGGGTTCGGGTGGCTACACCTTC. It translates to CASSPDRGSGGYTF.

This clonotype was seen at least ten times. V gene TRBV12-3 or TRBV12-4 combines with J gene TRBJ2-7; 10 bases match TRBD2. The CDR3 has 15 amino acids. V trimming: 2 bases; J trimming: 3 bases; junction bases outside the gene matches: 4. This CDR3 reads CASSLRLAGVYEQYF. The CDR3 DNA sequence: TGTGCCAGCAGTTTAAGGCTAGCGGGAGTCTACGAGCAGTACTTC.

Many counts were recorded for this clonotype. The chain combines TRBV28 with TRBJ2-3; 9 bases map to TRBD2. V lost 6 bases to trimming and J lost 2 bases; unmatched junction nucleotides: 15. CDR3 size: 18 residues. Germline V lookup: CDR1 MDHEN, CDR2 SYDVKM. The CDR3 nucleotides read TGTGCCAGCAGCTTCTCCTTCCGGAGCGGGAGGACCACAGATACGCAGTATTTT. It specifies CASSFSFRSGRTTDTQYF.

This clonotype was counted a few times. The genes are TRBV15 and TRBJ2-2, with TRBD1 matching over 9 bases. Losses at the gene ends were 1 base for V and 1 base for J; bases not matched to a gene: 7. This CDR3 is 18 amino acids long. Germline V gives CDR1 LNHNV, CDR2 YYDKDF (reference sequence). Here the CDR3 reads CATSRAYPGQGNTGELFF. The CDR3 region has the DNA TGTGCCACCAGCAGAGCATATCCGGGACAGGGGAACACCGGGGAGCTGTTTTTT.

This clonotype showed up many times. The rearrangement links TRBV11-2 to TRBJ1-1; TRBD1 agrees at 7 bases. The junction had 5 bases not matched to a gene; V was cut back by 3 bases and J by 1 base. The CDR3 sequence is 15 residues long. Per germline, CDR1 SGHAT and CDR2 FQNNGV. The CDR3 DNA sequence: TGTGCCAGCAGCTTCGACAGGGCTGGGAACACTGAAGCTTTCTTT. As protein: CASSFDRAGNTEAFF.

In its sample, this clonotype was seen many times. This sequence joins TRBV10-3 and TRBJ2-1; perhaps TRBD2 as D (5 bases). The CDR3 sequence is 17 residues long. Germline loops: CDR1 ENHRY, CDR2 SYGVKD. V shed 1 base and J shed 8 bases, with 21 bases lying between them. Here the CDR3 reads CAISEWISASQSHEQFF. The CDR3 coding sequence is TGTGCCATCAGTGAGTGGATCTCGGCTAGCCAGTCCCATGAGCAGTTCTTC.

The table lists this clonotype with a few counts. The J gene is TRBJ1-1, the V gene TRBV27; D is undetermined. Trimming removed 4 bases from V and 7 bases from J, with 13 bases in between. The CDR3 loop spans 13 amino acids. CDR1 and CDR2 from the germline V gene are MNHEY and SMNVEV (reference sequence). The CDR3 nucleotides read TGTGCCAGCAGTTGGGCAGCGGGTTTTGAAGCTTTCTTT. Its protein product is CASSWAAGFEAFF.

This clonotype was recorded at least ten times. This rearrangement joins TRBV6-1 to TRBJ1-5; D is undetermined. CDR3 length: 14 residues. The ends were cut back, 2 bases at V and 7 bases at J, with 12 bases in the middle. The germline CDR1 and CDR2 sequences are MNHNS and SASEGT. CDR3 loop: CASSERSVSQPQHF. DNA of the CDR3: TGTGCCAGCAGTGAAAGGAGTGTTTCCCAGCCCCAGCATTTT.

This chain links TRBV14 with TRBJ1-2; D uncertain. V was shortened by 2 bases and J by 6 bases, with 13 bases between the two germline ends. This CDR3 comprises 14 residues. Germline V gene sequence: CDR1 SGHDN, CDR2 FVKESK. The CDR3 nucleotides are TGTGCCAGCAGCCAAACGGAGGAATGGGATGGCTACACCTTC. Its protein is CASSQTEEWDGYTF.

This clonotype was picked up one time. The chain couples TRBV29-1 to TRBJ2-7; maybe TRBD2 (5 bases). Germline lookup yields CDR1 SQVTM and CDR2 ANQGSEA. The V and J ends lost 5 bases and 0 bases respectively, with 11 bases between them. The CDR3 has 13 residues. The CDR3 DNA is TGCAGCGTTAAGGTGGGGAGCTCCTACGAGCAGTACTTC. It specifies CSVKVGSSYEQYF.

This clonotype was counted at least ten times. The genes are TRBV6-1 and TRBJ2-1; D possibly corresponds to TRBD2 (6 bases). The CDR3 extends over 17 amino acids. Trimming took off 5 bases at V and 2 bases at J, with 19 bases between the two ends. Germline-derived CDR1 and CDR2 are MNHNS and SASEGT. The chain's CDR3 is CASSPKGAGRTYNEQFF. The CDR3 region has the DNA TGTGCCAGCAGTCCGAAAGGAGCGGGCCGAACCTACAATGAGCAGTTCTTC.

This clonotype was observed a handful of times. The gene calls are TRBV15 and TRBJ2-5, with 10 nucleotides matching TRBD1. The ends lost 5 bases at V and 2 bases at J; junction bases unmatched: 5. This CDR3 comprises 15 residues. CDR1 is LNHNV, CDR2 YYDKDF, per germline (reference sequence). The CDR3, as DNA: TGTGCCACCAGCCAACGGACAGGGGGGCAAGAGACCCAGTACTTC. Translated: CATSQRTGGQETQYF.

This clonotype was detected many times. The chain is built from TRBV7-3 and TRBJ2-1; 9 bases fit TRBD2. J was trimmed by 9 bases and V by 4 bases; bases with no gene match: 16. Per germline, CDR1 SGHTA and CDR2 FQGTGA. The CDR3 is 17 residues long. The DNA of the CDR3 is TGTGCCAGCAGCTCCGGCGGGCTAGCGGGGCAAGGGGGTGAGCAGTTCTTC. Protein product: CASSSGGLAGQGGEQFF.

This clonotype was seen at least ten times. CDR3 in DNA: TGTGCCAGCAGTGAATGGCTAGCGGGGGCTGATACGCAGTATTTT. It translates to CASSEWLAGADTQYF. This chain joins TRBV2 and TRBJ2-3; 10 bases match TRBD2. Germline V gives CDR1 SNHLY, CDR2 FYNNEI. The CDR3 consists of 15 residues. After removal of 2 bases from V and 6 bases from J, the junction contained 5 bases not matched to a gene.

Regarding this clonotype: The junction and the germline gene differ at one end; a read error may be behind it. This rearrangement joins TRBV12-3 or TRBV12-4 to TRBJ2-1; TRBD2 matches 9 bases. The CDR3 consists of 16 residues. CDR3 amino acids: CASSYEAGGAYDEQFF. The CDR3 DNA reads as TGTGCCAGCAGTTACGAGGCGGGGGGGGCCTACGATGAGCAGTTCTTC.

This clonotype was found many times. V and J are TRBV7-8 and TRBJ2-1, with D possibly matching TRBD1 (5 bases). In germline, CDR1 is SGHVS, CDR2 FQNEAQ. Deletions cut 2 bases from V and 4 bases from J, with 12 bases between. The CDR3 has 15 residues. The chain's CDR3 is CASSLLTGSYNEQFF. In DNA form, the CDR3 reads TGTGCCAGCAGCTTATTAACAGGATCGTACAATGAGCAGTTCTTC.

This clonotype was observed a handful of times. A much larger clone sits a single nucleotide away, making a read error possible. CDR3 sequence: CASSLYSSRARNNEQSF. CDR3 DNA: TGTGCCAGCAGCTTATACTCTAGCAGGGCCCGAAACAATGAGCAGTCCTTC. The rearrangement links TRBV7-2 to TRBJ2-1; D could derive from TRBD1 or TRBD2 (5 bases each). The CDR3 loop spans 17 amino acids. Germline CDR1 and CDR2: SGHTA and FQGNSA.

The gene calls are TRBV7-9 and TRBJ2-3; D unresolved. V shed 4 bases and J shed 1 base, with 9 bases lying between them. This CDR3 has 14 amino acids. Germline V gives CDR1 SEHNR, CDR2 FQNEAQ (reference sequence). The CDR3 DNA sequence: TGTGCCAGCAGCTCTCCAATGGGCACAGATACGCAGTATTTT. This translates into CASSSPMGTDTQYF.

Many counts were recorded for this clonotype. The chain recombines TRBV6-1 with TRBJ2-1, with D perhaps matching TRBD1 (5 bases). Trimming shortened V by 4 bases and J by 6 bases, and 10 bases separated the two germline ends. Per the germline V gene, CDR1 is MNHNS and CDR2 is SASEGT. This CDR3 has 13 residues. The CDR3 coding sequence is TGTGCCAGCAGTGCCCAGGGTAGCAATGAGCAGTTCTTC. Translation gives CASSAQGSNEQFF.

This clonotype was recorded at least ten times. The chain employs TRBV6-1 and TRBJ2-3; D is perhaps TRBD1 (6 bases). Trimming shortened V by 4 bases and J by 2 bases, and 10 bases separated the two germline ends. The CDR3 has 14 amino acids. Germline V gene data show CDR1 as MNHNS and CDR2 as SASEGT. The CDR3 nucleotides are TGTGCCAGCAGTGCCAGGGGTTCCACAGATACGCAGTATTTT. It translates to CASSARGSTDTQYF.